Listed here are 13 T cell receptor beta chains from one sample, sequenced in a study of blood T cell repertoires in COVID-19. TCRdb's copy holds only in-frame clones and misses some; the assay was immunoSEQ multiplex PCR. The data hold approximately 300,000 clones, with roughly 87% observed a single time. Sequenced: peripheral blood. The receptors were gathered from a woman aged 45-65 years who had recovered from COVID-19.

In this sample, this clone turned up a few times. This chain connects TRBV6-6 to TRBJ2-7; 10 positions agree with TRBD2. Germline V gives CDR1 MNHNY, CDR2 SVGAGI (reference sequence). The V and J ends lost 6 bases and 3 bases, in that order; junction bases with no gene match: 11. The CDR3 extends over 16 amino acids. CDR3 residues: CASSSGTGLALYEQYF. In DNA, the CDR3 is TGTGCCAGCAGCTCCGGGACGGGACTAGCGCTCTACGAGCAGTACTTC.

The rearrangement links TRBV19 to TRBJ1-5, with 10 bases that match TRBD1. Trimming cost V 10 bases and J 4 bases; bases outside gene matches: 7. This CDR3 is built from 14 residues. Germline-derived CDR1 and CDR2 are LNHDA and SQIVND (reference sequence). The CDR3 sequence: CATKTGGGNQPQHF. CDR3 DNA sequence: TGTGCCACCAAGACAGGGGGCGGAAATCAGCCCCAGCATTTT.

This clone was recorded only once. J is TRBJ1-2 and V is TRBV30; 9 bases map to TRBD1. CDR3 length: 13 amino acids. With V trimmed by 3 bases and J by 8 bases, 7 bases remained unmatched. The germline V gene has CDR1 GTSNPN and CDR2 SVGIG (reference sequence). CDR3 in DNA: TGTGCCTGGAGCTACGGACAGGGGTTAGGCTACACCTTC. This sequence encodes CAWSYGQGLGYTF.

This clone is a singleton in its sample. This rearrangement joins TRBV3-1 (or the pseudogene TRBV3-2) to TRBJ2-7; D not resolved. The CDR3 runs to 14 residues. V gave up 7 bases and J gave up 3 bases, with 16 bases separating them. CDR1 and CDR2 from the germline V gene are LGHDT and YNNKEL (reference sequence). The CDR3 is CASTGIGRSYEQYF. The CDR3 nucleotides read TGTGCCAGCACGGGTATAGGAAGAAGCTACGAGCAGTACTTC.

The J gene is TRBJ1-1, the V gene TRBV11-3; 9 bases agree with TRBD1. Germline CDR1 and CDR2: SGHNT and YENEEA. Trimming removed 3 bases from V and 6 bases from J; junction bases left unmatched: 2. The CDR3 extends over 13 amino acids. The CDR3 here is CASSFRQGAEAFF. CDR3 bases: TGTGCCAGCAGCTTCCGACAGGGGGCTGAAGCTTTCTTT.

The V and J genes are TRBV18 and TRBJ2-2; tentative D call: TRBD2 (6 bases). The length of the CDR3 is 16 residues. V was cut by 8 bases and J by 0 bases, with 16 bases left in between. Looked up from germline, CDR1 is KGHSH and CDR2 is LQKENI. In DNA form, the CDR3 reads TGTGCCAGCCATACCATAGGGAGGCCGAACACCGGGGAGCTGTTTTTT. Protein product: CASHTIGRPNTGELFF.

This chain uses TRBV27 with TRBJ1-5; 9 bases fit TRBD1. The CDR3 has 16 amino acids. Germline V gene lookup returns CDR1 MNHEY and CDR2 SMNVEV (reference sequence). V was clipped by 9 bases and J by 1 base; unmatched bases: 10. As DNA, the CDR3 is TGTGCCAGGCCGATTAACAGGGGGCAAAGCAATCAGCCCCAGCATTTT. It encodes CARPINRGQSNQPQHF.

The V and J genes are TRBV6-2 or TRBV6-3 and TRBJ2-5; no definite D call. Germline V CDR1 and CDR2: MNHEY, SVGEGT. Trimming took 0 bases from V and 1 from J, leaving 18 bases between them. The CDR3 extends over 18 amino acids. The CDR3 spells CASSYSPLGRGRQETQYF. DNA of the CDR3: TGTGCCAGCAGTTACTCCCCCCTCGGTCGCGGCCGCCAAGAGACCCAGTACTTC.

The V gene is TRBV7-3, the J gene TRBJ2-1, with TRBD2 as a possible D gene (6 bases). The V gene lost 3 bases and the J gene lost 7 bases, with 16 bases spanning the gap. Germline V gene sequence: CDR1 SGHTA, CDR2 FQGTGA. The CDR3 runs to 15 residues. The CDR3 spells CASSFEEGVGNEQFF. The CDR3 DNA reads as TGTGCCAGCAGCTTCGAGGAGGGAGTCGGTAATGAGCAGTTCTTC.

This clone was seen a handful of times. The chain uses TRBV2 and TRBJ1-3; TRBD1 is a possible D gene (5 bases). The CDR3 has 15 amino acids. The germline CDR1 and CDR2 sequences are SNHLY and FYNNEI. Between the trimmed V and J ends, which lost 1 base and 0 bases, there was a span of 7 bases. Written as DNA, the CDR3 is TGTGCCAGCAGTGAAGGACAGAGCTCTGGAAACACCATATATTTT. It yields the protein CASSEGQSSGNTIYF.

The chain uses TRBV6-6 and TRBJ2-3, with TRBD2 as a possible D gene (6 bases). Germline lookup yields CDR1 MNHNY and CDR2 SVGAGI (reference sequence). CDR3 length: 11 residues. V lost 4 bases to trimming and J lost 10 bases, with 9 bases between them. The CDR3 here is CASSWRDAQYF. The CDR3 DNA reads TGTGCCAGCAGTTGGCGGGACGCGCAGTATTTT.

The V and J genes are TRBV7-2 and TRBJ1-3; D is unresolved. Trimming took off 5 bases at V and 2 bases at J, with 13 bases between the two ends. Per germline, CDR1 SGHTA and CDR2 FQGNSA. The CDR3 loop spans 15 amino acids. The CDR3 DNA sequence: TGTGCCAGCAGCCCCGTCCGAGTCCCTGGAAACACCATATATTTT. The encoded protein is CASSPVRVPGNTIYF.

The chain recombines TRBV11-2 with TRBJ2-1, with 9 bases matching TRBD2. The CDR3 has 16 amino acids. Germline-derived CDR1 and CDR2 are SGHAT and FQNNGV. The V and J ends lost 4 bases and 5 bases, in that order; junction bases with no gene match: 9. DNA of the CDR3: TGTGCCAGCAGCTACGACCCTGCGGGAGGGCACAATGAGCAGTTCTTC. Its protein is CASSYDPAGGHNEQFF.